The 18 T cell receptor beta chains below were found in one sample sequenced in a study of cytomegalovirus exposure and HLA in healthy donors. Primers for the PCR totalled 60 Vbeta and 13 Jbeta. Some clones are missing from TCRdb's copy, which holds only in-frame ones; the method was immunoSEQ multiplex PCR. The data show 100,000 to 150,000 clones, with around 78% seen just once and roughly 3.5% held by the top ten. Sequencing was carried out using PBMCs. These receptors came from a man in his forties in good health and CMV-seronegative.

The V gene is TRBV6-4, the J gene TRBJ1-1, with 7 bases that match TRBD1. Germline trimming cut 5 bases from V and 10 bases from J; bases unmatched to any gene: 10. In germline, CDR1 is MRHNA, CDR2 SNTAGT. The CDR3 spans 13 residues. The CDR3: CASSQTGSFVAFF. CDR3 DNA sequence: TGTGCCAGCAGTCAGACAGGGAGTTTTGTAGCTTTCTTT.

The gene calls are TRBV5-1 and TRBJ2-7; D is ambiguous. CDR1 and CDR2 from the germline V gene are SGHRS and YFSETQ. The CDR3 is 15 amino acids. Deletions cut 1 base from V and 0 bases from J, with 11 bases between. The CDR3 reads CASSLMGSSSYEQYF. In DNA form, the CDR3 reads TGCGCCAGCAGCTTGATGGGCTCGAGCTCCTACGAGCAGTACTTC.

The rearrangement links TRBV7-2 to TRBJ1-5; unclear D gene. Germline CDR1 SGHTA, CDR2 FQGNSA. Deletions cut 6 bases from V and 3 bases from J, with 9 bases between. The CDR3 extends over 13 amino acids. The CDR3 sequence is CASSLGPNQPQHF. The CDR3 DNA follows: TGTGCCAGCAGTCTAGGTCCCAATCAGCCCCAGCATTTT.

The chain employs TRBV7-3 and TRBJ2-3; a weak D match, TRBD2 (6 bases). Per the germline V gene, CDR1 is SGHTA and CDR2 is FQGTGA. There are 15 residues in the CDR3. V lost 1 base and J 2 bases, leaving 10 bases between the germline ends. CDR3 in amino acids: CASSLIGGNTDTQYF. CDR3 DNA: TGTGCCAGCAGCTTAATTGGGGGGAACACAGATACGCAGTATTTT.

The rearrangement uses TRBV5-1 and TRBJ1-6; D is perhaps TRBD1 (6 bases). Germline CDR1 SGHRS, CDR2 YFSETQ. Trimming cost V 5 bases and J 2 bases, with 11 bases left between them. The CDR3 has 15 amino acids. In nucleotides, the CDR3 is TGCGCCAGCAGGGCAGGGGAACCCTATAATTCACCCCTCCACTTT. Its translation: CASRAGEPYNSPLHF.

V and J are TRBV9 and TRBJ2-2; no definite D call. The CDR3 loop spans 13 amino acids. The germline V gene has CDR1 SGDLS and CDR2 YYNGEE. V was cut by 0 bases and J by 4 bases, with 4 bases left in between. CDR3 nucleotide sequence: TGTGCCAGCAGCGTAGACGGCACCGGGGAGCTGTTTTTT. This gives the protein CASSVDGTGELFF.

CDR3 nucleotide sequence: TGTGCCAGTAAACCCGACAGGGCTAATGAAAAACTGTTTTTT. As protein: CASKPDRANEKLFF. The rearrangement links TRBV19 to TRBJ1-4; the match to TRBD1 covers 7 bases. The CDR3 runs 14 residues. CDR1 is LNHDA, CDR2 SQIVND, per germline (reference sequence). The V segment lost 7 bases and the J segment 3 bases; nucleotides outside the gene matches: 5. Supplemented by reference TRBV19 and TRBJ1-4, the full variable domain reads DGGITQSPKYLFRKEGQNVTLSCEQNLNHDAMYWYRQDPGQGLRLIYYSQIVNDFQKGDIAEGYSVSREKKESFPLTVTSAQKNPTAFYLCASKPDRANEKLFFGSGTQLSVL.

This clone appeared a few times. The rearrangement uses TRBV5-8 and TRBJ2-3, with D possibly being TRBD2 (5 bases). The CDR3 covers 15 residues. With 0 bases removed from V and 2 bases from J, the gap between germline ends came to 10 bases. Germline CDR1 SGHTS, CDR2 YDEGEE. CDR3 sequence reads: CASSLARGDTDTQYF. The CDR3 nucleotides read TGTGCCAGCAGCTTGGCCCGGGGAGACACAGATACGCAGTATTTT.

The chain employs TRBV5-8 and TRBJ2-5; D not certain. There are 14 residues in the CDR3. CDR1 is SGHTS, CDR2 YDEGEE, per germline. The V end was cut by 1 base, the J end by 3 bases, with 10 bases between. In nucleotides, the CDR3 is TGTGCCAGCAGCTTGTATGCGGATGAAGAGACCCAGTACTTC. Translation gives CASSLYADEETQYF.

This rearrangement joins TRBV11-1 to TRBJ2-7; unclear D gene. V gave up 5 bases and J gave up 3 bases, with 11 bases separating them. Germline CDR1 and CDR2: SGHAT and FQDESV (reference sequence). This CDR3 spans 13 amino acids. The CDR3 bases are TGTGCCAGCAGCCAAAGACATCACTACGAGCAGTACTTC. Protein sequence: CASSQRHHYEQYF.

V usage is TRBV5-6 and J usage is TRBJ2-7, with TRBD1 matching 10 bases. There are 16 residues in the CDR3. Germline V gives CDR1 SGHDT, CDR2 YYEEEE. Trimming cost V 3 bases and J 3 bases; bases outside gene matches: 9. CDR3: CASSWITGTGVYEQYF. The DNA of the CDR3 is TGTGCCAGCAGCTGGATAACCGGGACAGGGGTCTACGAGCAGTACTTC.

This clone was counted between two and nine times. This chain connects TRBV18 to TRBJ2-7; 8 bases agree with TRBD1. There are 14 residues in the CDR3. CDR1 and CDR2 (germline): KGHSH, LQKENI. The J segment lost 2 bases and the V segment lost 2 bases, leaving 2 bases of the junction unmatched. This CDR3 is CASSPGQGTYEQYF. CDR3 DNA: TGTGCCAGCTCACCAGGACAGGGTACCTACGAGCAGTACTTC. Combining the CDR3 with reference TRBV18 and TRBJ2-7 gives the whole variable domain NAGVMQNPRHLVRRRGQEARLRCSPMKGHSHVYWYRQLPEEGLKFMVYLQKENIIDESGMPKERFSAEFPKEGPSILRIQQVVRGDSAAYFCASSPGQGTYEQYFGPGTRLTVT.

In its sample, this clone was seen a few times. This chain joins TRBV2 and TRBJ2-3; 12 bases are shared with TRBD1. Germline CDR1 is SNHLY and CDR2 is FYNNEI. The CDR3 spans 14 residues. V shed 8 bases and J 6 bases; nucleotides not matched to a gene: 6. CDR3 sequence reads: CASAGTGGIDTQYF. The CDR3 DNA reads as TGTGCCAGCGCCGGGACAGGGGGCATTGATACGCAGTATTTT.

This clone was found a few times. The genes are TRBV7-2 and TRBJ2-1; perhaps TRBD2 as D (5 bases). The germline V gene has CDR1 SGHTA and CDR2 FQGNSA. Trimming took off 6 bases at V and 8 bases at J, with 14 bases between the two ends. The CDR3 is 13 residues long. CDR3 loop: CASRFPSGDEQFF. CDR3 nucleotide sequence: TGTGCCAGCAGGTTCCCGTCCGGGGATGAGCAGTTCTTC.

The chain carries TRBV7-2 and TRBJ1-3; a weak D match, TRBD1 (6 bases). Per the germline V gene, CDR1 is SGHTA and CDR2 is FQGNSA. The CDR3 is 16 amino acids. The V end lost 5 bases, the J end lost 2 bases, and 16 bases lay between the germline ends. CDR3 DNA sequence: TGTGCCAGCAGCCCCCAACAGGGAACCACTGGAAACACCATATATTTT. This gives the protein CASSPQQGTTGNTIYF.

The V and J genes are TRBV5-6 and TRBJ2-7; weak D call: TRBD2 (5 bases). V was pared by 3 bases and J by 2 bases, with 15 bases between. This CDR3 is built from 15 residues. Germline-derived CDR1 and CDR2 are SGHDT and YYEEEE. CDR3 in amino acids: CASSSPEVAPYEQYF. CDR3 bases: TGTGCCAGCAGCTCCCCGGAGGTCGCCCCCTACGAGCAGTACTTC. The full variable domain, with the rest looked up from reference TRBV5-6 and TRBJ2-7, is DAGVTQSPTHLIKTRGQQVTLRCSPKSGHDTVSWYQQALGQGPQFIFQYYEEEERQRGNFPDRFSGHQFPNYSSELNVNALLLGDSALYLCASSSPEVAPYEQYFGPGTRLTVT.

This clone appeared a single time. The CDR3 nucleotides read TGCGCCAGCAGTGACACCGCCCGTGGCGGGGAGCTGTTTTTT. Residues: CASSDTARGGELFF. The V gene is TRBV4-3, the J gene TRBJ2-2, with D hard to call. The length of the CDR3 is 14 residues. Germline assignment: CDR1 LGHNA and CDR2 YSLEER. The V and J ends lost 6 bases and 7 bases respectively, with 15 bases between them.

The CDR3 spells CAISGTANYEQYF. In DNA, the CDR3 is TGTGCCATCAGCGGGACAGCCAACTACGAGCAGTACTTC. This chain links TRBV10-3 with TRBJ2-5; 7 bases line up with TRBD1. The J call may be in error: the DNA end matches TRBJ2-7 better. The CDR3 totals 13 residues. In germline, CDR1 is ENHRY, CDR2 SYGVKD.